This T cell receptor beta chain was identified in a study of T cell repertoires in cytomegalovirus infection. At the level of the study: Peptides in the study included HLA-C-restricted and HLA-B-restricted CMV epitopes. Public TCR beta signatures were indicative of both CMV infection and a matching HLA type. Study-wide results and limits: Summed frequency of shared TCR beta families picked out CMV carriers who also had the relevant HLA.

Concerning this clonotype: What it binds is unknown.

TCRdb fed the reads into MiXCR, producing one record per CDR3 protein. The sample contains some 54,000 distinct CDR3 sequences, around 20% of which appear only once. The CDR3 consists of 17 residues. Between the trimmed V and J ends, which lost 1 base and 4 bases, there was a span of 17 bases. The germline V gene has CDR1 SGHRS and CDR2 YFSETQ. This chain uses TRBV5-1 with TRBJ1-4; the D is unclear. The source material was CD8+ T cells from cultured PBMCs, sampled from culture after CMV antigen stimulation. The receptor was derived from a human donor in good health (CMV status not recorded). Some clones in this sample may be carry-over from other donors' samples. The CDR3 is CASSLQTSGQINEKLFF. The CDR3 bases are TGCGCCAGCAGCTTGCAGACATCCGGTCAGATTAATGAAAAACTGTTTTTT. The entire variable domain, with the rest obtained from reference TRBV5-1 and TRBJ1-4, is as follows: KAGVTQTPRYLIKTRGQQVTLSCSPISGHRSVSWYQQTPGQGLQFLFEYFSETQRNKGNFPGRFSGRQFSNSRSEMNVSTLELGDSALYLCASSLQTSGQINEKLFFGSGTQLSVL.